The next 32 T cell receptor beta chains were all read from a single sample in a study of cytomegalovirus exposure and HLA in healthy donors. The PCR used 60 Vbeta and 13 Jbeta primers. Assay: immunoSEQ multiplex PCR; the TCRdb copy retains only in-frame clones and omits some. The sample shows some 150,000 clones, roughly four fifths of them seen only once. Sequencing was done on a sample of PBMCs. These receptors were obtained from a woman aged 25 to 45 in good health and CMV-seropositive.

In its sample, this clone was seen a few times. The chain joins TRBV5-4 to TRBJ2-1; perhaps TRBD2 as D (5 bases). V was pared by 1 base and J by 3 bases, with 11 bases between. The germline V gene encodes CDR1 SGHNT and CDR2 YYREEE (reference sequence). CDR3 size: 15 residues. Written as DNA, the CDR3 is TGTGCCAGCAGCTTGCGACTTCGGGACTACAATGAGCAGTTCTTC. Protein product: CASSLRLRDYNEQFF.

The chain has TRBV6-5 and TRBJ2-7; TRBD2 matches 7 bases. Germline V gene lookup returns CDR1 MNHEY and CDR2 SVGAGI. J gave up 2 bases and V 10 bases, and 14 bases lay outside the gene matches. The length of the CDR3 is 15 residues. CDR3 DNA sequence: TGTGCCACCGCCCCCGGCGGGGGTGGAACCTACGAGCAGTACTTC. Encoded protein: CATAPGGGGTYEQYF.

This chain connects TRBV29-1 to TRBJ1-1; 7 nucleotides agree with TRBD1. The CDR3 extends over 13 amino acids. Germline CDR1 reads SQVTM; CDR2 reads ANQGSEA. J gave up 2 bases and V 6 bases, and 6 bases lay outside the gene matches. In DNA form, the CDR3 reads TGCAGCGTCCAGGGGGTCCTTAACACTGAAGCTTTCTTT. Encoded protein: CSVQGVLNTEAFF.

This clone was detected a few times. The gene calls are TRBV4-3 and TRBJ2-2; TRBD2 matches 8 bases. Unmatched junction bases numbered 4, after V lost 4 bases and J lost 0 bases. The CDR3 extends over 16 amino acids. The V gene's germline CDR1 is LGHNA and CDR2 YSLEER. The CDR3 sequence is CASSPSGFANTGELFF. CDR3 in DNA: TGCGCCAGCAGCCCTAGCGGGTTCGCGAACACCGGGGAGCTGTTTTTT.

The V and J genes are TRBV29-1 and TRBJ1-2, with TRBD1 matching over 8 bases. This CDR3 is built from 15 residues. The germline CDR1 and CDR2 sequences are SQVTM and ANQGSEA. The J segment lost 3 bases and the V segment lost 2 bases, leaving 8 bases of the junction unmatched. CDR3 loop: CSVESPGQGDYGYTF. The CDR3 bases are TGCAGCGTTGAATCGCCCGGACAGGGAGACTATGGCTACACCTTC. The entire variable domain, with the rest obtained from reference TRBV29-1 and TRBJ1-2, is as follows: SAVISQKPSRDICQRGTSLTIQCQVDSQVTMMFWYRQQPGQSLTLIATANQGSEATYESGFVIDKFPISRPNLTFSTLTVSNMSPEDSSIYLCSVESPGQGDYGYTFGSGTRLTVV.

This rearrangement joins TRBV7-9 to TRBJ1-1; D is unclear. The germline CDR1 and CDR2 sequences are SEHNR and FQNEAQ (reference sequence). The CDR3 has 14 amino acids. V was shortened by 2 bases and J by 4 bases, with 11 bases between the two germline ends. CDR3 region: CASSLNQESTEAFF. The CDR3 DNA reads TGTGCCAGCAGCTTAAACCAGGAAAGCACTGAAGCTTTCTTT.

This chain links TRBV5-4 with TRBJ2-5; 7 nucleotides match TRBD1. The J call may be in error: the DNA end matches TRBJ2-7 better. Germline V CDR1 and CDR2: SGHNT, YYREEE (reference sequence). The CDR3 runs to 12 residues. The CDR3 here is CASSPDRDEQYF. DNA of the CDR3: TGTGCCAGCAGCCCAGACAGGGACGAGCAGTACTTC.

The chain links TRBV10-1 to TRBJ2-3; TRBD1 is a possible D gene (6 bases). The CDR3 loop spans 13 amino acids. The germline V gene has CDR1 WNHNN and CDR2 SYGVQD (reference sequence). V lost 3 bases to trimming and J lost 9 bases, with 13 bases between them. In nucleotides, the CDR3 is TGCGCCAGCAGTGAATTGAGAGGGGGAACGCAGTATTTT. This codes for CASSELRGGTQYF.

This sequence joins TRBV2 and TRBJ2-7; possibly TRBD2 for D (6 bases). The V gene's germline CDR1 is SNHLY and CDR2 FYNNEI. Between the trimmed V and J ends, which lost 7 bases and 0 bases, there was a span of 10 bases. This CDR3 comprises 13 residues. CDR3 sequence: CASNRDFSYEQYF. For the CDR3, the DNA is TGTGCCAGCAATAGGGACTTCTCCTACGAGCAGTACTTC.

The chain's CDR3 is CSGKGVINTEAFF. The DNA of the CDR3 is TGCAGCGGGAAGGGGGTGATAAACACTGAAGCTTTCTTT. This chain uses TRBV29-1 with TRBJ1-1; TRBD1 might be the D (6 bases). V gave up 7 bases and J gave up 2 bases, with 14 bases separating them. Germline CDR1 reads SQVTM; CDR2 reads ANQGSEA. This CDR3 is built from 13 residues. Full variable domain (remainder filled in from reference TRBV29-1 and TRBJ1-1): SAVISQKPSRDICQRGTSLTIQCQVDSQVTMMFWYRQQPGQSLTLIATANQGSEATYESGFVIDKFPISRPNLTFSTLTVSNMSPEDSSIYLCSGKGVINTEAFFGQGTRLTVV.

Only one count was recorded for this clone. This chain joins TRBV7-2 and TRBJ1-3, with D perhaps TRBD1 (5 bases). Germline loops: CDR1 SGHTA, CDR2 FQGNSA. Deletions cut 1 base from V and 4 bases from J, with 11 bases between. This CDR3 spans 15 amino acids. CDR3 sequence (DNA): TGTGCCAGCAGCTTAGTCCAGGGTGGAGGAAACACCATATATTTT. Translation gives CASSLVQGGGNTIYF.

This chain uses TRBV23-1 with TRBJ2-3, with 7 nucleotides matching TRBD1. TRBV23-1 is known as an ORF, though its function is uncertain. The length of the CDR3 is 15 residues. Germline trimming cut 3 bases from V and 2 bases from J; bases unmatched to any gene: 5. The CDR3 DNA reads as TGCGCCAGCAGTCAGCCGGGACAGTACACAGATACGCAGTATTTT. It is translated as CASSQPGQYTDTQYF.

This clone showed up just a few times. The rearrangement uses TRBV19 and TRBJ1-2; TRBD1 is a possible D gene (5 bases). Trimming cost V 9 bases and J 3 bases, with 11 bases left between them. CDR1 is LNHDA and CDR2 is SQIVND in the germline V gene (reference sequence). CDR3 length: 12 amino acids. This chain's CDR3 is CASVAGDYGYTF. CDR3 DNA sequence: TGTGCCAGCGTCGCGGGGGACTATGGCTACACCTTC.

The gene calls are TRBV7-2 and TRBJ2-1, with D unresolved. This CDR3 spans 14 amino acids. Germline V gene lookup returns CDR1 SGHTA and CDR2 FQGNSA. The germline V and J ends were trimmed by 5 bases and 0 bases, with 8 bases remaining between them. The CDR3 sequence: CASSLMSSYNEQFF. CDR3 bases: TGTGCCAGCAGCCTCATGAGCTCCTACAATGAGCAGTTCTTC.

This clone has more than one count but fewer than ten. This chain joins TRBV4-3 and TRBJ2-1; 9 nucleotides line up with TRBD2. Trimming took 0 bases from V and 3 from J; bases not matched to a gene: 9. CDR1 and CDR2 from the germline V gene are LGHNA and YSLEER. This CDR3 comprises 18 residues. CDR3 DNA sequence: TGCGCCAGCAGCCAAGACCTTATAGCGGGAGTCAGCTACAATGAGCAGTTCTTC. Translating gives CASSQDLIAGVSYNEQFF.

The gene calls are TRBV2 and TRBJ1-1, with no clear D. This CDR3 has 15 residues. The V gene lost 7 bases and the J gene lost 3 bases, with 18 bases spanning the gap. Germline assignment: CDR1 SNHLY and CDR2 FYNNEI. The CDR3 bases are TGTGCCAGCAATTTCATTCCGGGTTACTACACTGAAGCTTTCTTT. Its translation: CASNFIPGYYTEAFF.

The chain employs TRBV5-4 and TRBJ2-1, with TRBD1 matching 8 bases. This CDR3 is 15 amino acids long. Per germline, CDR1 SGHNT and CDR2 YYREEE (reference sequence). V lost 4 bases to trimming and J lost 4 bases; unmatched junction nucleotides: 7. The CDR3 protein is CASSLRDRRYNEQFF. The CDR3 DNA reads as TGTGCCAGCAGCCTCCGGGACAGGCGATACAATGAGCAGTTCTTC.

CDR3 nucleotides: TGCGCCAGCGGACCAATAGCGGGGGACTCCTACAATGAGCAGTTCTTC. The encoded protein is CASGPIAGDSYNEQFF. This sequence joins TRBV5-1 and TRBJ2-1, with TRBD2 matching over 9 bases. Germline trimming cut 7 bases from V and 0 bases from J; bases unmatched to any gene: 8. CDR3 length: 16 residues. Germline CDR1 reads SGHRS; CDR2 reads YFSETQ.

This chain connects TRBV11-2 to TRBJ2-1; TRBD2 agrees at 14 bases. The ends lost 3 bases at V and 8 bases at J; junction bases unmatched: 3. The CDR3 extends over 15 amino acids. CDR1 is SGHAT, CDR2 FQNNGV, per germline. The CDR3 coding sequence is TGTGCCAGCAGCTTGACTAGCGGGAGGGTGGATGAGCAGTTCTTC. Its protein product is CASSLTSGRVDEQFF.

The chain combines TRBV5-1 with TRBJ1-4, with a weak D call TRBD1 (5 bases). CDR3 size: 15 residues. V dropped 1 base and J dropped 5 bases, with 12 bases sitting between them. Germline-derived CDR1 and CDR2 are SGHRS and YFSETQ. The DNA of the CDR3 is TGCGCCAGCAGCTTGTCCCGACAGAGAAATGAAAAACTGTTTTTT. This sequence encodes CASSLSRQRNEKLFF.

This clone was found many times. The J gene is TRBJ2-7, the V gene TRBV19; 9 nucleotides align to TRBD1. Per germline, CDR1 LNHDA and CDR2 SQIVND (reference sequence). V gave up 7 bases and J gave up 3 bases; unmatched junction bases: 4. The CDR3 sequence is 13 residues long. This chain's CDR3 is CASKRTGDYEQYF. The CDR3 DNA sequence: TGTGCCAGTAAGCGGACAGGGGACTACGAGCAGTACTTC.

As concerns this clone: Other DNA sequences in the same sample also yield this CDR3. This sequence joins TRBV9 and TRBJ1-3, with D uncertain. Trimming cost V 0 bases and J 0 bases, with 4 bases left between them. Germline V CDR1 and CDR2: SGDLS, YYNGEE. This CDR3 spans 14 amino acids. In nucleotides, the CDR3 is TGTGCCAGCAGCGTAGAGAGCTCTGGAAACACCATATATTTT. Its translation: CASSVESSGNTIYF.

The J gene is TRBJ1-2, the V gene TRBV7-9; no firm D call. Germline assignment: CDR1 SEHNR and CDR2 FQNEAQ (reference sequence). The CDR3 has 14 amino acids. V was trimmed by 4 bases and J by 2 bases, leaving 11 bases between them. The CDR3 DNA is TGTGCCAGCAGCTCGTTCGACATGAACTATGGCTACACCTTC. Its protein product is CASSSFDMNYGYTF.

The CDR3 bases are TGTGCCAGCAGTGTTGAGGGACGGGCTAGCGACGAGCAGTACTTC. Translation gives CASSVEGRASDEQYF. V is TRBV2 and J is TRBJ2-7; tentatively, D is TRBD2 (6 bases). Germline loops: CDR1 SNHLY, CDR2 FYNNEI. The CDR3 has 15 residues. Trimming took off 4 bases at V and 5 bases at J, with 18 bases between the two ends.

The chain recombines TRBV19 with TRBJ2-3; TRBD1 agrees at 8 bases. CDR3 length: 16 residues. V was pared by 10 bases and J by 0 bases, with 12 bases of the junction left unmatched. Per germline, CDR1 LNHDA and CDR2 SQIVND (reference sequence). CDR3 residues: CATSITGGFSTDTQYF. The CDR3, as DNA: TGTGCCACTTCGATCACAGGGGGATTTAGCACAGATACGCAGTATTTT.

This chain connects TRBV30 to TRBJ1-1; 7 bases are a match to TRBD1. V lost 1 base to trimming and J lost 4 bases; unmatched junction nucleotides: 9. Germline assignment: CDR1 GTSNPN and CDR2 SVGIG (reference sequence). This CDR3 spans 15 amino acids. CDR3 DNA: TGTGCCTGGAGTGGTCGGGACAGACCGGTCACTGAAGCTTTCTTT. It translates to CAWSGRDRPVTEAFF.

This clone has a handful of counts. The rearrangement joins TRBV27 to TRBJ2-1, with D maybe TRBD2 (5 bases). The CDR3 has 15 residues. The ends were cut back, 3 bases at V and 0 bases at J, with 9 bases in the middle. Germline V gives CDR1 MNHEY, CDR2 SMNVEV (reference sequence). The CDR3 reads CASSLESGSYNEQFF. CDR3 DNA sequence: TGTGCCAGCAGTTTGGAAAGCGGCTCCTACAATGAGCAGTTCTTC.

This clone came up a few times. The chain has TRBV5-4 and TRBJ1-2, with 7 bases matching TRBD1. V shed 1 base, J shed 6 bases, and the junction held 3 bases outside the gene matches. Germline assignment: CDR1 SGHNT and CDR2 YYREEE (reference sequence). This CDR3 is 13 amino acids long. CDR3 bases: TGTGCCAGCAGCTTGTGGCAGGGGGATGGCTACACCTTC. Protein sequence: CASSLWQGDGYTF.

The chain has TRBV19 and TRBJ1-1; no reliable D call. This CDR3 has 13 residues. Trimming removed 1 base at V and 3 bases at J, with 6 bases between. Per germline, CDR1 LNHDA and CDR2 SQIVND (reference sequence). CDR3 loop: CASSIARDTEAFF. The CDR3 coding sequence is TGTGCCAGTAGTATAGCCCGTGACACTGAAGCTTTCTTT.

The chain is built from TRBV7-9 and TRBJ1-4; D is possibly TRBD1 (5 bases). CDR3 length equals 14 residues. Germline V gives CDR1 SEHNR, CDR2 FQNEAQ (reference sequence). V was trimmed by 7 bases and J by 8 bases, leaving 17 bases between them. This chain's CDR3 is CASTTRAVGEKLFF. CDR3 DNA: TGTGCCAGCACCACCAGGGCCGTTGGAGAAAAACTGTTTTTT.

The CDR3 loop is CASSLVGGIQETQYF. DNA of the CDR3: TGTGCCAGCAGTTTAGTGGGCGGGATCCAAGAGACCCAGTACTTC. This chain uses TRBV27 with TRBJ2-5, with D maybe TRBD2 (6 bases). Per germline, CDR1 MNHEY and CDR2 SMNVEV (reference sequence). The V gene lost 2 bases and the J gene lost 1 base, with 11 bases spanning the gap. This CDR3 contains 15 residues.

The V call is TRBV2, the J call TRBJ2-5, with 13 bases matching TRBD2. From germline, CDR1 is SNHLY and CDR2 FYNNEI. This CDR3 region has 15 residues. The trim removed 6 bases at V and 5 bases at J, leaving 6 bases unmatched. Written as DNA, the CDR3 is TGTGCCAGCAGCACACTAGCGGGAGGGTGGGAGACCCAGTACTTC. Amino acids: CASSTLAGGWETQYF.